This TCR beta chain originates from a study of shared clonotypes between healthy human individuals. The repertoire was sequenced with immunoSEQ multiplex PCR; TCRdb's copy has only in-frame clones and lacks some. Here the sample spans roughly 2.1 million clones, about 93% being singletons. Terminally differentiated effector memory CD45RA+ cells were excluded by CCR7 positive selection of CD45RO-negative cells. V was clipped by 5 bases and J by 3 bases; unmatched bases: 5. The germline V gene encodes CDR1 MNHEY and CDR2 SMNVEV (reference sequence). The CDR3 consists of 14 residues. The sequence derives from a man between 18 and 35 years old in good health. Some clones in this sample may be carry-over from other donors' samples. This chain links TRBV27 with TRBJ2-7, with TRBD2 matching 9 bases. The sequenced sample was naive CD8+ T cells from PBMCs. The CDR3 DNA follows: TGTGCCAGCAGTGGGGCGACTAGCGGCTACGAGCAGTACTTC. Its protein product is CASSGATSGYEQYF.